These T cell receptor beta chains were read from a single sample in a study of cytomegalovirus exposure and HLA in healthy donors. Sequencing used immunoSEQ multiplex PCR; TCRdb keeps in-frame clones, though not all of them. Its table records some 67,000 clones. The sample comprised PBMCs. These receptors all come from a woman aged 25 to 39 in good health and CMV-seronegative. Both conserved end residues are part of each CDR3. Each record gives: J gene, V gene, D gene, CDR3 protein, CDR3 DNA. D genes are given only for firm matches.

>TRBJ2-5|TRBV5-1|.
CASSYADSEAQYF
TGCGCCAGCAGCTACGCCGACTCGGAGGCCCAGTACTTC
>TRBJ1-2|TRBV19|TRBD1
CASRTGVVGGYTF
TGTGCCAGTAGGACAGGGGTCGTAGGAGGCTACACCTTC
>TRBJ1-2|TRBV4-1|.
CASSQGSGREHYGYTF
TGCGCCAGCAGCCAAGGGTCGGGGAGGGAGCACTATGGCTACACCTTC
>TRBJ2-2|TRBV5-4|TRBD2
CASSLVASGNTGELFF
TGTGCCAGCAGCTTGGTTGCTAGCGGGAACACCGGGGAGCTGTTTTTT
>TRBJ1-2|TRBV9|.
CASSAGGAGEIYGYTF
TGTGCCAGCAGCGCCGGGGGGGCAGGGGAGATATATGGCTACACCTTC
>TRBJ2-7|TRBV9|TRBD1
CASSPPGTGGYEQYF
TGTGCCAGCAGCCCCCCCGGGACAGGGGGCTACGAGCAGTACTTC
>TRBJ2-1|TRBV29-1|TRBD2
CSARMGAGVVEQFF
TGCAGCGCCAGGATGGGAGCGGGAGTAGTTGAGCAGTTCTTC
>TRBJ2-5|TRBV30|TRBD1
CAWSKGAGGTQYF
TGTGCCTGGAGTAAGGGGGCAGGCGGGACCCAGTACTTC
>TRBJ2-7|TRBV6-5|TRBD2
CASSLAGGPSEQYF
TGTGCCAGCAGCCTAGCGGGAGGGCCCTCCGAGCAGTACTTC
>TRBJ1-1|TRBV28|.
CASSFRGVPEAFF
TGTGCCAGCAGTTTTCGGGGGGTCCCTGAAGCTTTCTTT
>TRBJ2-5|TRBV5-1|.
CASTSVGGWETQYF
TGCGCCAGCACCTCGGTGGGGGGATGGGAGACCCAGTACTTC
>TRBJ1-2|TRBV4-1|.
CASSQGAPEGHGYTF
TGCGCCAGCAGCCAAGGGGCACCAGAAGGCCATGGCTACACCTTC
>TRBJ2-1|TRBV18|TRBD2
CASSSVAGVYNEQFF
TGTGCCAGCTCCTCAGTAGCGGGAGTCTACAATGAGCAGTTCTTC
>TRBJ1-1|TRBV5-8|.
CAPEGGGEAFF
TGTGCCCCGGAGGGGGGGGGTGAAGCTTTCTTT
>TRBJ1-4|TRBV30|TRBD1
CAWSPRGPFGEKLFF
TGTGCCTGGAGTCCAAGGGGGCCCTTCGGCGAAAAACTGTTTTTT
>TRBJ2-2|TRBV30|.
CAWSYLNTGELFF
TGTGCCTGGAGCTACCTGAACACCGGGGAGCTGTTTTTT
>TRBJ1-6|TRBV4-3|.
CASSQDPAGGWNSPLHF
TGCGCCAGCAGCCAAGACCCAGCGGGGGGCTGGAATTCACCCCTCCACTTT
>TRBJ2-1|TRBV4-1|TRBD2
CASSQGPSGSSLNEQFF
TGCGCCAGCAGCCAAGGGCCTAGCGGGAGCTCCCTCAATGAGCAGTTCTTC
>TRBJ2-7|TRBV6-6|.
CASSWGDVLVYEQYF
TGTGCCAGCAGTTGGGGGGACGTACTTGTTTACGAGCAGTACTTC
>TRBJ1-3|TRBV7-8|TRBD1
CASSFPGQGPGNTIYF
TGTGCCAGCAGCTTTCCGGGACAGGGCCCTGGAAACACCATATATTTT
>TRBJ2-3|TRBV28|.
CASRPWGLTDTQYF
TGTGCCAGCAGGCCTTGGGGCCTTACAGATACGCAGTATTTT
>TRBJ2-7|TRBV27|TRBD2
CASSLFPAGEGYEQYF
TGTGCCAGCAGTTTATTCCCTGCGGGAGAGGGGTACGAGCAGTACTTC
>TRBJ2-3|TRBV4-1|.
CASSQRGGLGDTQYF
TGCGCCAGCAGCCAAAGGGGGGGCCTAGGAGATACGCAGTATTTT
>TRBJ1-1|TRBV7-9|TRBD1
CASSLGQWANTEAFF
TGTGCCAGCAGCTTGGGACAGTGGGCGAACACTGAAGCTTTCTTT
>TRBJ2-7|TRBV27|TRBD2
CASSFSVAGVGVYEQYF
TGTGCCAGCAGTTTTTCGGTAGCGGGAGTTGGTGTCTACGAGCAGTACTTC
>TRBJ2-5|TRBV12-5|.
CASGQNSQQETQYF
TGTGCTAGTGGGCAAAACAGTCAACAAGAGACCCAGTACTTC